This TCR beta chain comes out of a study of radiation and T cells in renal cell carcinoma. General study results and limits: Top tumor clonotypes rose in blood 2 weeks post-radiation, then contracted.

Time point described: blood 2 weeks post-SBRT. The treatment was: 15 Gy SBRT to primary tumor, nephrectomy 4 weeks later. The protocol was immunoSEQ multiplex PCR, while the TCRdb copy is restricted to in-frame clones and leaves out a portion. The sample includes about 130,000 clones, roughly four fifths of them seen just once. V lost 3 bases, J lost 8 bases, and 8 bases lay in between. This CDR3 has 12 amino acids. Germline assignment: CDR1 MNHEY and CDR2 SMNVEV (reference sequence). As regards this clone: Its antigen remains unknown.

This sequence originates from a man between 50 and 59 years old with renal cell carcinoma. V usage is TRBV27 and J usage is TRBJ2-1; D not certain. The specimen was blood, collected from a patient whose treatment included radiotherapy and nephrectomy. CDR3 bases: TGTGCCAGCAGTTTGAATAGGTATGAGCAGTTCTTC. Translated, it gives CASSLNRYEQFF.